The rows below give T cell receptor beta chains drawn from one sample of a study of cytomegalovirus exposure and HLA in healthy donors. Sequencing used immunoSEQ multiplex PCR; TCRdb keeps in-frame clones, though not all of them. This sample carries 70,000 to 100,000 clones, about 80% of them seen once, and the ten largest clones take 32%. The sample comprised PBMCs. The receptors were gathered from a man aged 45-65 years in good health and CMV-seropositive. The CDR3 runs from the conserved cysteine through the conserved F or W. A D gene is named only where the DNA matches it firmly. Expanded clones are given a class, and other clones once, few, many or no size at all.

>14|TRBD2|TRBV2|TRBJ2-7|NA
CASLRASGAGEQYF
TGTGCCAGCCTCCGGGCTAGCGGGGCTGGCGAGCAGTACTTC
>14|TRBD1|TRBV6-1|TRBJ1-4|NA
CASSWDRESEKLFF
TGTGCCAGCAGTTGGGACAGGGAAAGTGAAAAACTGTTTTTT
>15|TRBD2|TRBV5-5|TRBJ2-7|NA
CASSLRAGVFDEQYF
TGTGCCAGCAGCTTGCGGGCGGGAGTCTTCGACGAGCAGTACTTC
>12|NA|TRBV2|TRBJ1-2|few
CASSETADGYTF
TGTGCCAGCAGTGAGACAGCAGATGGCTACACCTTC
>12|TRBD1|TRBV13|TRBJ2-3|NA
CASRGTADTQYF
TGTGCCAGCAGAGGGACAGCTGATACGCAGTATTTT
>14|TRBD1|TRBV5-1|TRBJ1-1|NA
CASSSGTGLTEAFF
TGCGCCAGCAGCTCAGGGACAGGGCTCACTGAAGCTTTCTTT
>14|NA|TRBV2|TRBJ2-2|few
CASSLDSSTGELFF
TGTGCCAGCAGCCTGGACAGTTCCACCGGGGAGCTGTTTTTT
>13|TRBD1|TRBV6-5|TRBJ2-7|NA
CASSYDRAYEQYF
TGTGCCAGCAGTTACGACAGGGCCTACGAGCAGTACTTC
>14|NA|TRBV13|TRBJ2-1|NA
CASSFRHSYNEQFF
TGTGCCAGCAGCTTCCGACACTCCTACAATGAGCAGTTCTTC
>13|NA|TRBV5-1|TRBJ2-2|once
CASNEPNTGELFF
TGCGCCAGTAACGAGCCGAACACCGGGGAGCTGTTTTTT
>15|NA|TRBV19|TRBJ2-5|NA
CASSINRGSVETQYF
TGTGCCAGTAGTATTAATAGGGGATCTGTGGAGACCCAGTACTTC
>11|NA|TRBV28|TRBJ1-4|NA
CASSLESWVFF
TGTGCCAGCAGCCTGGAGTCTTGGGTGTTTTTT
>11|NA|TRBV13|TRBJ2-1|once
CASSYLNEQFF
TGTGCCAGCAGCTACCTAAATGAGCAGTTCTTC
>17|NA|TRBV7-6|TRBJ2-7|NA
CASSPRAGGPTHYEQYF
TGTGCCAGCAGCCCCCGCGCAGGGGGGCCGACCCACTACGAGCAGTACTTC
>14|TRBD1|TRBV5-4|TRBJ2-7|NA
CASSLRQGIYEQYF
TGTGCCAGCAGCCTTCGACAGGGGATATACGAGCAGTACTTC
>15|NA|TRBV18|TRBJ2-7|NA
CASTRQEGSDYEQYF
TGTGCCAGCACAAGACAGGAAGGTTCAGATTACGAGCAGTACTTC
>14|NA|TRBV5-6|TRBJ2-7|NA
CASSLGWTHYEQYF
TGTGCCAGCAGCTTGGGTTGGACACACTACGAGCAGTACTTC
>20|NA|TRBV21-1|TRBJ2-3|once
CASSPRSGLAGGPPSDTQYF
TGTGCCAGCAGTCCTCGGTCGGGACTAGCGGGAGGGCCACCCTCAGATACGCAGTATTTT
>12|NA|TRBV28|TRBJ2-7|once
CASSLPGDEQYF
TGTGCCAGCTCCCTTCCGGGGGACGAGCAGTACTTC
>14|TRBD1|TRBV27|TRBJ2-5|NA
CASSLDRSKETQYF
TGTGCCAGCAGTCTGGACAGGAGCAAAGAGACCCAGTACTTC
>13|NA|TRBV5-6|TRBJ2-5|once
CASSSSYQETQYF
TGTGCCAGCAGCTCCAGTTACCAAGAGACCCAGTACTTC
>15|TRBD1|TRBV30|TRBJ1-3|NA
CAWSGNRGWGDTIYF
TGTGCCTGGAGTGGGAACAGGGGATGGGGGGACACCATATATTTT
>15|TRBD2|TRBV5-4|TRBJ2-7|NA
CASSRSGRDSYEQYF
TGTGCCAGCAGCCGTAGCGGGAGGGATTCCTACGAGCAGTACTTC